This T cell receptor (beta chain) was observed in a study of CD8 T cells in ankylosing spondylitis. Points from the study as a whole: Within peripheral blood, clones linked to disease were CD8+ and relatively rare. Significant enrichment of disease-linked clones was reportedly seen in matched ankylosing spondylitis synovial fluid. Ankylosing spondylitis blood seemed to carry a telltale TCR beta motif made of under ten highly homologous variants.

It was by quantitative 5'-RACE with molecular barcodes that TCR beta libraries were made. TCRdb reprocessed the 5' RACE reads via MiXCR and lists one record per CDR3 protein. In the table there are 150,000 to 200,000 distinct CDR3 sequences, 15% to 20% of which are singletons. This CDR3 region has 14 residues. CDR1 is SGHRS and CDR2 is YFSETQ in the germline V gene. Trimming took 2 bases from V and 2 from J, leaving 10 bases between them. This clonotype was counted many times. Antigen unknown. V and J are TRBV5-1 and TRBJ2-5, with D hard to call. Sequenced: blood, either unsorted or a sorted T cell fraction (not recorded which). The origin of this receptor is a male donor with ankylosing spondylitis or in good health (not recorded which). In nucleotides, the CDR3 is TGCGCCAGCAGCTTAATTGGGGTTCAAGAGACCCAGTACTTC. It encodes CASSLIGVQETQYF.